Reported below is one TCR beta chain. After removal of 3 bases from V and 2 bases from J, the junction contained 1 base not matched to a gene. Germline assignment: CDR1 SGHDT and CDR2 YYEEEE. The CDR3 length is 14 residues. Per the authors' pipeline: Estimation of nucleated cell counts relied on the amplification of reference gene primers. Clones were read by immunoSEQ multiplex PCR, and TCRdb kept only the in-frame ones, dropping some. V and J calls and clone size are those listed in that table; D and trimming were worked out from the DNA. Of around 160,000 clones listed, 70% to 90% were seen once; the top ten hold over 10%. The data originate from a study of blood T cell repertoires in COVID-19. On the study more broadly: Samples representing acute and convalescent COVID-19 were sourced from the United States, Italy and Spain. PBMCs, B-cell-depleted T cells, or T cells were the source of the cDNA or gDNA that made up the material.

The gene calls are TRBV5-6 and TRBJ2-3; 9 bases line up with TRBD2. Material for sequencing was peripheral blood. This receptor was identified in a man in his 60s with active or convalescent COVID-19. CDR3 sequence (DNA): TGTGCCAGCAGCTGGACTAGCGTCACAGATACGCAGTATTTT. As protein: CASSWTSVTDTQYF.